This T cell receptor (beta chain) was identified in a study of blood T cells in healthy people across ages. The second PCR ran roughly 6 to 11 cycles with a sample-barcoded 5' primer and J-beta primers. One entry per CDR3 protein results from TCRdb running MiXCR on the 5' RACE reads. The table lists fewer than 2,000,000 distinct CDR3 sequences, around 40% of them singletons. Germline values: CDR1 SEHNR, CDR2 FQNEAQ (reference sequence). The CDR3 length is 15 residues. With regard to this clonotype: One junction end disagrees with the germline gene, perhaps due to a read error.

The source material was blood. This clonotype was obtained from a human donor in good health. V usage is TRBV7-9 and J usage is TRBJ2-1, with unresolved D. The CDR3 DNA reads TGTGCTAGCAGTTCACCCTGGGGTCTAGAGAATGAGCAGTTCTTC. Translation: CASSSPWGLENEQFF. Variable domain in full (rest from reference TRBV7-9 and TRBJ2-1): DTGVSQNPRHKITKRGQNVTFRCDPISEHNRLYWYRQTLGQGPEFLTYFQNEAQLEKSRLLSDRFSAERPKGSFSTLEIQRTEQGDSAMYLCASSSPWGLENEQFFGPGTRLTVL.